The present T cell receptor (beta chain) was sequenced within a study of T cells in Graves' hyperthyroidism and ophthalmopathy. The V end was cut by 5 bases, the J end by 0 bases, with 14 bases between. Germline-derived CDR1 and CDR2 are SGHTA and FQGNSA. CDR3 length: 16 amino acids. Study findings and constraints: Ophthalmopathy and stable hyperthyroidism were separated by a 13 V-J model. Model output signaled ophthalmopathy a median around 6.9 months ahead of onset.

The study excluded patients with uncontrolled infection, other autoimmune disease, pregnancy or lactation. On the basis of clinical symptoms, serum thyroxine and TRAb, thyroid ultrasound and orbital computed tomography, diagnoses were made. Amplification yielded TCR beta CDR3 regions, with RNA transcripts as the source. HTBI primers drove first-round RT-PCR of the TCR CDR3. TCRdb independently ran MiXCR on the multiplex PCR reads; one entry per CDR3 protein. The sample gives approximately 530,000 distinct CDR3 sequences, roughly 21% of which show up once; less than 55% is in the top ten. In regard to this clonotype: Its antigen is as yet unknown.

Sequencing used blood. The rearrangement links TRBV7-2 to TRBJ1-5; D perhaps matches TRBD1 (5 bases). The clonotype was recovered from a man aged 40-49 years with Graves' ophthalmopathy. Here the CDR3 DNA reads TGTGCCAGCAGCGCGCAGGGCAGTTATAGCAATCAGCCCCAGCATTTT. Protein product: CASSAQGSYSNQPQHF.